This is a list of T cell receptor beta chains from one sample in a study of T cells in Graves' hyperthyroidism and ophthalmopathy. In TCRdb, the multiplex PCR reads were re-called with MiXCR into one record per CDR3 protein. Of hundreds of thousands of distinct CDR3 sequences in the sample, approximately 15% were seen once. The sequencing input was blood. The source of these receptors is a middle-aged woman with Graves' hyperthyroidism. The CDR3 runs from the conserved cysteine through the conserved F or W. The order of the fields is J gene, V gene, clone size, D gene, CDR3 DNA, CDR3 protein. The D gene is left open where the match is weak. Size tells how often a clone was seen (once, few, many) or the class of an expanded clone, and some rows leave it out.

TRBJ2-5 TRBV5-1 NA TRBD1 TGCGCCAGCAGCAGTAGACAGGGGACGGGAGAGACCCAGTACTTC CASSSRQGTGETQYF
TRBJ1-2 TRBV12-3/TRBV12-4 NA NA TGTGCCAGCAGGGGGGGGTGGGGTGACTATGGCTACACCTTC CASRGGWGDYGYTF
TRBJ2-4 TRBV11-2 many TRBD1 TGTGCCAGCAGCGAATCAAATACAGGGGATGAGTACTTC CASSESNTGDEYF
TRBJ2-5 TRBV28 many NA TGTGCCAGCAGTTTGGCGGGCGGCCCCGGGATAGAGACCCAGTACTTC CASSLAGGPGIETQYF
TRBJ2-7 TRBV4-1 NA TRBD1 TGCGCCAGCAGCCGTGGACAGGGGGCGCCCGAGCAGTACTTC CASSRGQGAPEQYF
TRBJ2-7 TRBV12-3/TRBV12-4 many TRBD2 TGTGCCAGCAGTTTCTCTAGCGGAGGGAGAGCCTACGAGCAGTACTTC CASSFSSGGRAYEQYF
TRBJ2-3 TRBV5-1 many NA TGCGCCAGCAGGCGGGACGCAAGTAGCACAGATACGCAGTATTTT CASRRDASSTDTQYF
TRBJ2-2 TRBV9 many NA TGTGCCAGCAGCGTAGCAGGGACCGGGGAGCTGTTTTTT CASSVAGTGELFF
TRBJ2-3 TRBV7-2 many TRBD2 TGTGCCAGCAGCTTGGGACTAGCGGGGAGAGGCACAGATACGCAGTATTTT CASSLGLAGRGTDTQYF
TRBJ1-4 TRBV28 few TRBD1 TGTGCCAGCAGACGTCCCGGGACAGGGCTCGGAACTAATGAAAAACTGTTTTTT CASRRPGTGLGTNEKLFF
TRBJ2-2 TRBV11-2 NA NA TGTGCCAGCAGCTTATTCAGGGCATTCACCGGGGAGCTGTTTTTT CASSLFRAFTGELFF
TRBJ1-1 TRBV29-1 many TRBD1 TGCAGCGTGCTGACAGGGTTACACACTGAAGCTTTCTTT CSVLTGLHTEAFF
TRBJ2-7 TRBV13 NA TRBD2 TGTGCCAGCAGCGTTCCCACAGCGGGAGGTGGCGAGCAGTACTTC CASSVPTAGGGEQYF
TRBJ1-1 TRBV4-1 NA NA TGCGCCAGCAGCAGGGCGCCAGGTACCATTAGAATGAACACTGAAGCTTTCTTT CASSRAPGTIRMNTEAFF
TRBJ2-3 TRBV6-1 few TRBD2 TGTGCCAGCAGTGGGACTAGCAGGAGCACAGATACGCAGTATTTT CASSGTSRSTDTQYF
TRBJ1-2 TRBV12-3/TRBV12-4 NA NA TGTGCCGGCAGTTTAGCGCAGCTTCAGGAGGGCTACACCTTC CAGSLAQLQEGYTF
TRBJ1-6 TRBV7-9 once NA TGTGCCAGCAGCCACCCGCTGAGAGAGAAAAGGAATTCACCCCTCCACTTT CASSHPLREKRNSPLHF
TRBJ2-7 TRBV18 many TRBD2 TGTGCCAGCTCACCACCCGGGGTAGCGGGAGGCCACGAGCAGTACTTC CASSPPGVAGGHEQYF
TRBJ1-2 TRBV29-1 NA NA TGCAGCGTCTCCCGGGAGGTGAATGGCTACACCTTC CSVSREVNGYTF
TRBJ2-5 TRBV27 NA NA TGTGCCAGCAGTTTAGTCGCCGGCGGGACCCAGTACTTC CASSLVAGGTQYF
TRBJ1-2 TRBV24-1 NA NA TGTGCCACCAGTGATTTTGGGGGGCAAGGAGGCTATGGCTACACCTTC CATSDFGGQGGYGYTF
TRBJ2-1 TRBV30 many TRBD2 TGTGCCTGGAGATTCGGGAGGGACAATGAGCAGTTCTTC CAWRFGRDNEQFF
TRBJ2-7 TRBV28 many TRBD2 TGTGCCAGCAGTTCGGGCGGGAGGGACGAGCAGTACTTC CASSSGGRDEQYF
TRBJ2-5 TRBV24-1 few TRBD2 TGTGCCACCAGTGATTTAGGGACTAGCGGGACCCCCCAAGAGACCCAGTACTTC CATSDLGTSGTPQETQYF
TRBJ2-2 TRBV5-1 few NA TGCGCCAGCAGCGCCGCGAAAGGACGTACGAACACCGGGGAGCTGTTTTTT CASSAAKGRTNTGELFF
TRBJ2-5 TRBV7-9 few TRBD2 TGTGCCAGCCTCTCCCGGACTAGCGGGAGCCGCCTGGTAGAGACCCAGTACTTC CASLSRTSGSRLVETQYF
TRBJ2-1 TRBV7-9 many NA TGTGCCAGCAGCTTAGGGACGGGAGCCGTCAATGAGCAGTTCTTC CASSLGTGAVNEQFF
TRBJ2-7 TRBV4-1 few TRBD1 TGCGCCAGCAGCCAAGACGGGACAGGGTCCTACGAGCAGTACTTC CASSQDGTGSYEQYF
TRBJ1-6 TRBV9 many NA TGTGCCAGCAGCGTAGACCCTATTAATTCACCCCTCCACTTT CASSVDPINSPLHF
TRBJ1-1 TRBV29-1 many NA TGCAGCGTTGAAGGCTTAAAGACTGAAGCTTTCTTT CSVEGLKTEAFF
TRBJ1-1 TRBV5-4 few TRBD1 TGTGCCAGCAGCCTAACAGGGGGCGCTTTGAACACTGAAGCTTTCTTT CASSLTGGALNTEAFF
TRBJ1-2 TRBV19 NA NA TGTGCCAGTAGCGACGGAGTTTATGGCTACACCTTC CASSDGVYGYTF
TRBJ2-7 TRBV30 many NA TGTGCCTGGAGTTCCACGCCTCCCTACGAGCAGTACTTC CAWSSTPPYEQYF
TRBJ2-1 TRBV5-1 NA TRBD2 TGCGCCGGCAGCTGGGGGACTAGCGGGAGTTTGGTTGAGCAGTTCTTC CAGSWGTSGSLVEQFF
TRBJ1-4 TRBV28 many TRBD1 TGTGCCAGCAGATCGACAGGGGACGGGGAAAAACTGTTTTTT CASRSTGDGEKLFF
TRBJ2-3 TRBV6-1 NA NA TGTGCCAGCAGTGAAGCATCGGGGGGCGTAGGTACGCAGTATTTT CASSEASGGVGTQYF
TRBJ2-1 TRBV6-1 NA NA TGTGCCAGCAGGATGGGACTCCAATCCCTCTACAATGAGCAGTTCTTC CASRMGLQSLYNEQFF
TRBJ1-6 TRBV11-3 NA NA TGTGCCAGCAGCCCACCGGGCAGCCATAATTCACCCCTCCACTTT CASSPPGSHNSPLHF
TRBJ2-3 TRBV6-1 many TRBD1 TGTGCCAGCAGGGGCAGGGGGAATGGGGGCACAGATACGCAGTATTTT CASRGRGNGGTDTQYF
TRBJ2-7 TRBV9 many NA TGTGCCAGCAGCGTAGGGGGCCGATCACCCTACGAGCAGTACTTC CASSVGGRSPYEQYF
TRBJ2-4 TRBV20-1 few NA TGCAGTGCTAGAGCCCAGGGGCGAGACATTCAGTACTTC CSARAQGRDIQYF
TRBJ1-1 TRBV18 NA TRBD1 TGTGCCAGCTCACCACCGATCGCAACAGGGGGGCTAGTGTACACTGAAGCTTTCTTT CASSPPIATGGLVYTEAFF
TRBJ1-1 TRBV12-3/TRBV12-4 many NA TGTGCCAGCAGTCACTTCTCCGGGATAAACACTGAAGCTTTCTTT CASSHFSGINTEAFF
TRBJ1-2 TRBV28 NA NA TGTGCCAGCAGTTTAGAATACTATGGCTACACCTTC CASSLEYYGYTF
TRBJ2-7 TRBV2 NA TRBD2 TGTGCCAGCGGGGGACTAGCGGGATTCGGGTACGAGCAGTACTTC CASGGLAGFGYEQYF
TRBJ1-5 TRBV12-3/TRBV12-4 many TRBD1 TGTGCCAGCAGCACGACAGGGCACAACAATCAGCCCCAGCATTTT CASSTTGHNNQPQHF